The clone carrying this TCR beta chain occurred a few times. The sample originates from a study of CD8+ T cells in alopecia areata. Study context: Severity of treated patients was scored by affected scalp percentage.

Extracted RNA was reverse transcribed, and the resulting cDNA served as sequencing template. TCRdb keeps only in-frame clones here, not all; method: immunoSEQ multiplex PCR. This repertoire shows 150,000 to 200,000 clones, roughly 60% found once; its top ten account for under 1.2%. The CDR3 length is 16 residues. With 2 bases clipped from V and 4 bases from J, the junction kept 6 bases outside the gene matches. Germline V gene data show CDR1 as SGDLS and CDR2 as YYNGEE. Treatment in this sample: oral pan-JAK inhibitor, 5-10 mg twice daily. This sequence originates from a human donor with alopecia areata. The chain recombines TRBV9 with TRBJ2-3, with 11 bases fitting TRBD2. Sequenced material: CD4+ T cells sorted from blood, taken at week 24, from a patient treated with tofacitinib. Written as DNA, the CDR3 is TGTGCCAGCAGCGTGGGGACTAGCGGAATTCCAGATACGCAGTATTTT. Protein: CASSVGTSGIPDTQYF.